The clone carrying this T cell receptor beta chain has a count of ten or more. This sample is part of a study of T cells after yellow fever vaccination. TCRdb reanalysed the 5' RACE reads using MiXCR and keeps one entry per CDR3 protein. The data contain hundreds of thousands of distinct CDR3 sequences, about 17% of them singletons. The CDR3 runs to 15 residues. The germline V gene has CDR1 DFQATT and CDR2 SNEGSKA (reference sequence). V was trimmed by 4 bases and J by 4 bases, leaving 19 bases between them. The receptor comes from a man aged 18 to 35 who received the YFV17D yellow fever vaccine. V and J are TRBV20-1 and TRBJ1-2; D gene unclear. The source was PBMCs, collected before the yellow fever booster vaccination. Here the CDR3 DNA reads TGCAGTGCTACCTCGGCCACGGCGTTTGGCTATGGCTACACCTTC. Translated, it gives CSATSATAFGYGYTF.